A single T cell receptor (beta chain) is shown here with its context. The data derive from a study of ipilimumab plus nivolumab after autologous stem cell transplantation. At the level of the study: Both relapsed and primary refractory DLBCL were included.

This CDR3 comprises 12 residues. CDR1 is LNHDA and CDR2 is SQIVND in the germline V gene (reference sequence). With 5 bases clipped from V and 12 bases from J, the junction kept 4 bases outside the gene matches. Starting 14 to 28 days after autologous transplant, ipilimumab 1 mg/kg was given. Produced via immunoSEQ multiplex PCR; TCRdb's table is partial and in-frame only. The sample holds approximately 80,000 clones, 83% seen once. The TCR originated in a male donor with diffuse large B-cell lymphoma. The V call is TRBV19, the J call TRBJ2-1; 10 nucleotides agree with TRBD1. The sample was PBMCs, taken in a trial of ipilimumab plus nivolumab as post-transplant consolidation. Written as DNA, the CDR3 is TGTGCCAGTAGTCAGGACAGGGGGGTGCAGTTCTTC. Its translation is CASSQDRGVQFF.